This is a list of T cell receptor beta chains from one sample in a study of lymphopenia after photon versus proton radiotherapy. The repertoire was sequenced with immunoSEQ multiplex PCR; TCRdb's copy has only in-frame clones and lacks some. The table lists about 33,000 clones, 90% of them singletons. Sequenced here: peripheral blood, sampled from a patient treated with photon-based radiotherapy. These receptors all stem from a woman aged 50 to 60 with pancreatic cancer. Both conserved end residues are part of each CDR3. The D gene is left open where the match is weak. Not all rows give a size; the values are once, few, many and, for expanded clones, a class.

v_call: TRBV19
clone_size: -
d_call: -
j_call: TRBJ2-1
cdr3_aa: CASSMVGTRGRHNEQFF
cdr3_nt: TGTGCCAGTAGTATGGTAGGGACGAGGGGCCGACACAATGAGCAGTTCTTC

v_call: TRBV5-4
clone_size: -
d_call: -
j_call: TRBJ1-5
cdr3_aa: CASSQDRGISNQPQHF
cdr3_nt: TGCGCCAGCAGCCAAGATCGGGGGATTAGCAATCAGCCCCAGCATTTT

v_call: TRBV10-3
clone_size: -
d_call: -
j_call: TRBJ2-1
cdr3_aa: CAIGRPPIGDEQFF
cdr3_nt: TGTGCCATAGGTCGTCCTCCTATCGGGGATGAGCAGTTCTTC

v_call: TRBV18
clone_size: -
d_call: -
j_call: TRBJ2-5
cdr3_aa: CASSPGQGETQYF
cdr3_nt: TGTGCCAGCTCACCGGGCCAGGGGGAGACCCAGTACTTC

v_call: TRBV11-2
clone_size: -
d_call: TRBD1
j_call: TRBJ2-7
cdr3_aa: CASSLDPTGKGYEQYF
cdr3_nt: TGTGCCAGCAGCTTAGACCCGACAGGGAAAGGCTACGAGCAGTACTTC

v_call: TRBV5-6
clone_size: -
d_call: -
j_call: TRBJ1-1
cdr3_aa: CASSLRGARHTEAFF
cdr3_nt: TGTGCCAGCAGCTTACGGGGGGCGAGGCACACTGAAGCTTTCTTT

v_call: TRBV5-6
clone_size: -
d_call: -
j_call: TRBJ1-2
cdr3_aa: CASSRVVGDGYTF
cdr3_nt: TGTGCCAGCAGCAGGGTGGTAGGGGACGGCTACACCTTC

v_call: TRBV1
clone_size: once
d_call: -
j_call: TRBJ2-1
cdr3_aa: CTSSLGTSLQVAYNEQFF
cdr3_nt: TGCACCAGCAGCCTCGGTACTAGCCTCCAGGTGGCCTACAATGAGCAGTTCTTC

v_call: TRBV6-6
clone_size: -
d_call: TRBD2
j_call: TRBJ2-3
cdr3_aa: CASSYLAGGNTDTQYF
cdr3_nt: TGTGCCAGCAGTTACTTGGCGGGAGGAAATACAGATACGCAGTATTTT

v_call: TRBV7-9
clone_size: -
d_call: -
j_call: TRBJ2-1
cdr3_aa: CASSLPGEIYNEQFF
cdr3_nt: TGTGCCAGCAGCCTCCCCGGGGAGATTTACAATGAGCAGTTCTTC

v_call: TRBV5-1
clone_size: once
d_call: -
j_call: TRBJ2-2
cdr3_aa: CASSTPGGRELFF
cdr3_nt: TGCGCCAGCAGCACCCCGGGGGGCCGGGAGCTGTTTTTT

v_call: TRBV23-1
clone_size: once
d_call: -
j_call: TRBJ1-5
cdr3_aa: CASSTLTAGPNQPQHF
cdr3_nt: TGCGCCAGCAGTACCCTAACGGCCGGACCTAATCAGCCCCAGCATTTT

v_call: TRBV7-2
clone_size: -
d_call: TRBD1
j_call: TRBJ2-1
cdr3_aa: CASSVTGGNEQFF
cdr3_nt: TGTGCCAGCAGCGTTACAGGGGGCAATGAGCAGTTCTTC

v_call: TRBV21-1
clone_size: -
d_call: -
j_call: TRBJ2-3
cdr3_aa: CASSKARKGRGSRTQYF
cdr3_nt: TGTGCCAGCAGCAAAGCAAGGAAGGGGCGCGGAAGCCGTACGCAGTATTTT

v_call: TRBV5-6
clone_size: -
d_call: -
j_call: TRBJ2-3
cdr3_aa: CASSLFGTVTDTQYF
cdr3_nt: TGTGCCAGCAGCTTGTTTGGGACTGTCACAGATACGCAGTATTTT

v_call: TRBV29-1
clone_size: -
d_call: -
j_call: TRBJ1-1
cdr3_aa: CSVQMNTEAFF
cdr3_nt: TGCAGCGTTCAGATGAACACTGAAGCTTTCTTT

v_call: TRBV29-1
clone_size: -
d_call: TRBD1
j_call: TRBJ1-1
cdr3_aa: CSAHQSGQFTEAFF
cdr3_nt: TGCAGCGCCCATCAATCGGGACAGTTCACTGAAGCTTTCTTT

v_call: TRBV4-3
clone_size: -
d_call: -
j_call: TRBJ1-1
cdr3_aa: CASSQGTAEAFF
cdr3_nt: TGCGCCAGCAGCCAAGGGACGGCTGAAGCTTTCTTT

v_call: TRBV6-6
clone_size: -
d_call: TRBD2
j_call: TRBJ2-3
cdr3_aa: CASSRGLGTDTQYF
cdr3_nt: TGTGCCAGCAGCCGAGGACTAGGAACAGATACGCAGTATTTT

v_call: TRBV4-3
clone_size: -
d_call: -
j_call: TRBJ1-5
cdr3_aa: CASSQDMLYSNQPQHF
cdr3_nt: TGCGCCAGCAGCCAAGATATGCTATATAGCAATCAGCCCCAGCATTTT

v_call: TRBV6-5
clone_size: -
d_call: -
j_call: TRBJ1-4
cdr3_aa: CASKPRTVKNEKLFF
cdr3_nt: TGTGCCAGCAAACCGCGGACAGTAAAGAATGAAAAACTGTTTTTT

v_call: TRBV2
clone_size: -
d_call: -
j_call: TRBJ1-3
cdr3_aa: CASSEKGPGNTIYF
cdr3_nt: TGTGCCAGCAGTGAGAAAGGTCCCGGAAACACCATATATTTT

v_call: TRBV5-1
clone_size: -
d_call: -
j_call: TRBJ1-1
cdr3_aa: CASSLGRDKNTEAFF
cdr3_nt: TGCGCCAGCAGCTTAGGAAGGGATAAGAACACTGAAGCTTTCTTT

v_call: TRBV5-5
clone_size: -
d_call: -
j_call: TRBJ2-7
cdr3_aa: CASSFQGITCEQYF
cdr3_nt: TGTGCCAGCAGCTTCCAGGGAATCACCTGCGAGCAGTACTTC

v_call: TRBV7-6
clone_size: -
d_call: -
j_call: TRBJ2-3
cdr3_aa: CASSLGLTGSLTDTQYF
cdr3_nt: TGTGCCAGCAGCTTAGGGCTTACAGGGTCCCTTACAGATACGCAGTATTTT

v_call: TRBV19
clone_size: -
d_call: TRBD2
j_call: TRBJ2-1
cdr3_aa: CASSSSGISYNEQFF
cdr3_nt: TGTGCCAGTAGTTCAAGCGGGATCTCCTACAATGAGCAGTTCTTC

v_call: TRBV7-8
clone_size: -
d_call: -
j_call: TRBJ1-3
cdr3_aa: CASSFSGVSGNTIYF
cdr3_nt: TGTGCCAGCAGCTTTTCAGGGGTCTCTGGAAACACCATATATTTT

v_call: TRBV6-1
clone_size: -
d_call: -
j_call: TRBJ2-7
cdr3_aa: CASSVSYEQYF
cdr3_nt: TGTGCCAGCAGTGTGTCCTACGAGCAGTACTTC

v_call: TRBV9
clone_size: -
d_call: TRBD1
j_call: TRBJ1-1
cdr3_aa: CASSVDGQAEEAFF
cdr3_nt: TGTGCCAGCAGCGTAGATGGACAGGCGGAGGAGGCTTTCTTT

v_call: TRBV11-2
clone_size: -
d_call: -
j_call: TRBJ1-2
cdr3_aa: CASSPSGRNYGYTF
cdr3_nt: TGTGCCAGCAGCCCAAGCGGTCGGAACTATGGCTACACCTTC

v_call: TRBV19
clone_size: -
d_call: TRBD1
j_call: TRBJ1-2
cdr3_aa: CASSIDFDLQGSNGYTF
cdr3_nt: TGTGCCAGTAGTATAGATTTCGATTTACAGGGGAGCAATGGCTACACCTTC

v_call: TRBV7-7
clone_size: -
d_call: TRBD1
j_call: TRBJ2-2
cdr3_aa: CASSQTGGDNTGELFF
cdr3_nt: TGTGCCAGCAGCCAGACAGGGGGGGACAACACCGGGGAGCTGTTTTTT

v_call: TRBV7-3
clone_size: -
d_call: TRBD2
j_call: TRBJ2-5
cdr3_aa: CASSFHPKREWVRETQYF
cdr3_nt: TGTGCCAGCAGCTTCCACCCAAAGCGGGAGTGGGTGAGGGAGACCCAGTACTTC

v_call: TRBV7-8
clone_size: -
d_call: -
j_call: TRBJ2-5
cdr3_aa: CASSHPPETQYF
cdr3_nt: TGTGCCAGCAGCCATCCTCCGGAGACCCAGTACTTC

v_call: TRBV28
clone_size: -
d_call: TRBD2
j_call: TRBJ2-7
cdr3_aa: CASRTGTSGYEQYF
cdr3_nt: TGTGCCAGCAGAACCGGGACTAGCGGCTACGAGCAGTACTTC

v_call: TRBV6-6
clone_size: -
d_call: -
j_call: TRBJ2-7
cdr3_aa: CASSYRDTYYEQYF
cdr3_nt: TGTGCCAGCAGTTACCGGGACACCTACTACGAGCAGTACTTC

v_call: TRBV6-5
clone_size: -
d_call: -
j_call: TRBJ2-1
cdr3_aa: CASSYSLSRDLDEQFF
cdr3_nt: TGTGCCAGCAGTTACTCTCTTAGTAGGGATCTGGATGAGCAGTTCTTC

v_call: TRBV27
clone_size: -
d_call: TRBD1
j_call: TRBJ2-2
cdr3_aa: CASSSGTGLTGELFF
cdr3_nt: TGTGCCAGCAGCTCCGGGACAGGGTTGACCGGGGAGCTGTTTTTT

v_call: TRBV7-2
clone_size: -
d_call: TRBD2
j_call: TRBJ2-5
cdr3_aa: CASSTRTSGVVETQYF
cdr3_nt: TGTGCCAGCAGCACAAGGACTAGCGGAGTAGTAGAGACCCAGTACTTC

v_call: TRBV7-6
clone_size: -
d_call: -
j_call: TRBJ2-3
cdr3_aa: CASSLVPATDTQYF
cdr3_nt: TGTGCCAGCAGCTTAGTCCCCGCGACAGATACGCAGTATTTT

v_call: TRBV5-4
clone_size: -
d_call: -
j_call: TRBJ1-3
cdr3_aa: CASSLPGGNTIYF
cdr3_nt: TGTGCCAGCAGCCTTCCGGGGGGAAACACCATATATTTT

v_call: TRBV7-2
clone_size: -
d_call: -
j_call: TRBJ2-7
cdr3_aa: CASSPLLGTSYEQYF
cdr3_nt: TGTGCCAGCAGCCCCTTATTGGGGACCTCCTACGAGCAGTACTTC

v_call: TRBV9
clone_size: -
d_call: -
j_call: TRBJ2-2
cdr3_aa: CASSVSNTGELFF
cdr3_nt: TGTGCCAGCAGCGTATCCAACACCGGGGAGCTGTTTTTT

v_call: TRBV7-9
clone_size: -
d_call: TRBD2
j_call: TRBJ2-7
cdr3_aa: CASSRRGSGINTYEQYF
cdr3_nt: TGTGCCAGCAGCCGGCGGGGTAGCGGGATCAATACCTACGAGCAGTACTTC